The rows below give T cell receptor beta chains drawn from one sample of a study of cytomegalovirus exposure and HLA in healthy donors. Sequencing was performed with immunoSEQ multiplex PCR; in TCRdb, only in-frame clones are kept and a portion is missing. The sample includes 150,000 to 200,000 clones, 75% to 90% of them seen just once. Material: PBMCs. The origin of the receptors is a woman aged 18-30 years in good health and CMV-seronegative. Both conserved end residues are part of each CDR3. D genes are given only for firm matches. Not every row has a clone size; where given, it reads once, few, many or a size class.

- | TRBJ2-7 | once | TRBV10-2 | TGCGCCACCAGCCCGGAGGCCTACGAGCAGTACTTC | CATSPEAYEQYF
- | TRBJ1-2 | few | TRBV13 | TGTGCCAGCAGCTTAGGGGACAGAAACTATGGCTACACCTTC | CASSLGDRNYGYTF
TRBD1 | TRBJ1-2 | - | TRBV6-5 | TGTGCCACCATAAAATCAACCGGGACAGGGGGCGGCTACACCTTC | CATIKSTGTGGGYTF
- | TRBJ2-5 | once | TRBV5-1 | TGCGCCAGCAGCTTGGCCGAAGAGACCCAGTACTTC | CASSLAEETQYF
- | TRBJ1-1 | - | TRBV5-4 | TGTGCCAGCAGCTCGTTTATTGGGACGGGGACTCACCCCTATTTTACTTATCTCTTT | CASSSFIGTGTHPYFTYLF
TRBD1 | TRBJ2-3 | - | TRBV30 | TGTGCCTGGGGGGGACAGGTTTCTAGCACAGATACGCAGTATTTT | CAWGGQVSSTDTQYF
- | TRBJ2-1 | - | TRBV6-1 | TGTGCCAGCCGACAGAAATCCTACAATGAGCAGTTCTTC | CASRQKSYNEQFF
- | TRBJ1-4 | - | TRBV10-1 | TGCGCCACCCCGGGAGTTCAATCCTTT | CATPGVQSF
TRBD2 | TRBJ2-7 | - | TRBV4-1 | TGCGCCAGCAGCCCGACTAGCGGGGCTTACGAGCAGTACTTC | CASSPTSGAYEQYF
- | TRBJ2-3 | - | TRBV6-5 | TGTGCCAGCAGTTACAGGGGATCTGGGACAGATACGCAGTATTTT | CASSYRGSGTDTQYF
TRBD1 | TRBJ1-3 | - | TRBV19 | TGTGCCAGTAGGAGGACAGGGGCCGAGGGAAACACCATATATTTT | CASRRTGAEGNTIYF
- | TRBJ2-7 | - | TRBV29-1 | TGCAGCGTTGAAGATCCGCCGGGCGAGCAGTACTTC | CSVEDPPGEQYF
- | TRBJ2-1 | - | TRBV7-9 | TGTGCCAGCAGCTGGAGCGCTGCGCAGTTCTTC | CASSWSAAQFF
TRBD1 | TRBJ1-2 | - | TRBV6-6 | TGTGCCAGCAGTCTTACTGTTTGGGACAGCAACTATGGCTACACCTTC | CASSLTVWDSNYGYTF
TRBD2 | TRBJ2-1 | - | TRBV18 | TGTGCCAGCTCACCAGGCGGACTAGCGGGGGGGGAACACAATGAGCAGTTCTTC | CASSPGGLAGGEHNEQFF
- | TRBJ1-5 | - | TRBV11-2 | TGTGCCAGCAGCCCCAGTCGGGGGAATCAGCCCCAGCATTTT | CASSPSRGNQPQHF
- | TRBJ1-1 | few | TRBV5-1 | TGCGCCAGCAGCCCACCGGGAAGCTTAGAAGCTTTCTTT | CASSPPGSLEAFF
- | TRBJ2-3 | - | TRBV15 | TGTGCCACCAGCGGCGGACAGTACACAGATACGCAGTATTTT | CATSGGQYTDTQYF
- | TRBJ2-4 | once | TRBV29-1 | TGCAGCGTTGGGGGCGGGGAAAACAGTCAGTACTTC | CSVGGGENSQYF
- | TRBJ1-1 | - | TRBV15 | TGTGCCACCAGCGCGGGAGGGGAGAACACTGAAGCTTTCTTT | CATSAGGENTEAFF
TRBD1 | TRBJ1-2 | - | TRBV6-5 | TGTGCCAGCAGTAGCAGGGGGCGGGAAGGCTACACCTTC | CASSSRGREGYTF
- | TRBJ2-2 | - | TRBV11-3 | TGTGCCAGCAGCCCAAGACAGAGAACCGGGGAGCTGTTTTTT | CASSPRQRTGELFF
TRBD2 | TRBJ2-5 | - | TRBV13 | TGTGCCAGCAGGACCCGCGGGGGGGCTGAGACCCAGTACTTC | CASRTRGGAETQYF
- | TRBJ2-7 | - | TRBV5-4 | TGTGCCAGCAGCTTGGGAGGAGGGCCCGGCGAGCAGTACTTC | CASSLGGGPGEQYF
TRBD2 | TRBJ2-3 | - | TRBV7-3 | TGTGCCAGCAGCTTAGGGGGGGGAAGAGATACGCAGTATTTT | CASSLGGGRDTQYF
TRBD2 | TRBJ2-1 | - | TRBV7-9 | TGTGCCAGCAGCAAGCTTGTAAGCCGACTAGCGGATAACAATGAGCAGTTCTTC | CASSKLVSRLADNNEQFF
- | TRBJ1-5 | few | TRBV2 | TGTGCCAGCAAAGCTCAGGGGCAGCCCCAGCATTTT | CASKAQGQPQHF
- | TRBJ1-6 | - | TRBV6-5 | TGTGCCAGCAGCCGACCCGTACAGGCCCTCCACTTT | CASSRPVQALHF
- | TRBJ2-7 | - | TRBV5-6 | TGTGCCAGCAGCTTGTTTGGGGGGTTCGAGCAGTACTTC | CASSLFGGFEQYF
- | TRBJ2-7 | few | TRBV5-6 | TGTGCCAGCAGCTTCTCCAACAGCTACGAGCAGTACTTC | CASSFSNSYEQYF
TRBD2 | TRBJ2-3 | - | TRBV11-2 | TGTGCCAGCAGCCACCCCCGAGCGGGGGCCCCCAAGTGGGGTACGCAGTATTTT | CASSHPRAGAPKWGTQYF
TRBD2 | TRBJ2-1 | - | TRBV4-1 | TGCGCCAGCAGCCAAGACGGGACTACCAACTACAATGAGCAGTTCTTC | CASSQDGTTNYNEQFF
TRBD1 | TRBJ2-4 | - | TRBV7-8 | TGTGCCAGCAGCTTAGTGGGGACAGGGGGATTAAAAAACATTCAGTACTTC | CASSLVGTGGLKNIQYF
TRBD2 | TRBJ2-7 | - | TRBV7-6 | TGTGCCAGCAGCGCCACTGCCGGGAGGGGAAGCGGGCAGTACTTC | CASSATAGRGSGQYF
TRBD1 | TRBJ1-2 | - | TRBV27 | TGTGCCAGCTTTTCTGCCGGGACAGGGGGCTTTGGCTACACCTTC | CASFSAGTGGFGYTF
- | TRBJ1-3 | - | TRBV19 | TGTGCCAGTAGTCCTTTAGCGGGCGTTGGAAACACCATATATTTT | CASSPLAGVGNTIYF
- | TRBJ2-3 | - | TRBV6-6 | TGTGCCAGCAGTTCAGGGACTTCGGGCACAGATACGCAGTATTTT | CASSSGTSGTDTQYF
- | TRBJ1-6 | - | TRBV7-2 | TGTGCCAGCAGCTTAGGGACAAGGTTTTCACCCCTCCACTTT | CASSLGTRFSPLHF
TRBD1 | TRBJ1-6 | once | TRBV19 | TGTGCCAGTAGTATAGCAGGGGGTCGTTCACCCCTCCACTTT | CASSIAGGRSPLHF
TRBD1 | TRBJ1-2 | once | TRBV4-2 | TGTGCCAGCAGCCATCGGGACAGGGACCCCTCATCTAACTATGGCTACACCTTC | CASSHRDRDPSSNYGYTF
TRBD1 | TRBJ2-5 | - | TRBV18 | TGTGCCAGCTCTCCCCAGACAGGGTTGGATGTCCAGTACTTC | CASSPQTGLDVQYF
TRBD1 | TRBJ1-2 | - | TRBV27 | TGTGCCAGCAGTTTACGGACAGGGTCTAGTGGCTACACCTTC | CASSLRTGSSGYTF
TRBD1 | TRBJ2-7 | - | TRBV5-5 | TGTGCCAGCAGCTTGAATACAGGGGGCTTGTACGAGCAGTACTTC | CASSLNTGGLYEQYF
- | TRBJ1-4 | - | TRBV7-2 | TGTGCCAGCAGCTTAGTGCCAGCAACTAATGAAAAACTGTTTTTT | CASSLVPATNEKLFF
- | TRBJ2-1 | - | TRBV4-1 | TGCGCCAGCAGCCAAGAAGGAACTAGAAACAATGAGCAGTTCTTC | CASSQEGTRNNEQFF
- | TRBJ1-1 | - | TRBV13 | TGTGCCAGCAGCTCACCTACAGAGAGTTTGAACACTGAAGCTTTCTTT | CASSSPTESLNTEAFF
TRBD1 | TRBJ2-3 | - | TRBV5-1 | TGCGCCAGCAGCCCACAGGGGGCTATCACAGATACGCAGTATTTT | CASSPQGAITDTQYF
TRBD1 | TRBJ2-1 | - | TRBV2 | TGTGCCAGCAGTCTTGACAGGGGGCGCATCTATGAGCAGTTCTTC | CASSLDRGRIYEQFF
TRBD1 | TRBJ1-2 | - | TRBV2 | TGTGCCAGCAGTTCAGGGGGCCATGGCAGCTATGGCTACACCTTC | CASSSGGHGSYGYTF
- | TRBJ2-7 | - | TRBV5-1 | TGCGCCAGCAGCTTGGGCAGGTCTGGCTACGAGCAGTACTTC | CASSLGRSGYEQYF
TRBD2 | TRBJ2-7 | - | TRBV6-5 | TGTGCCAGCAGCCCCGCGGGGGGTGGTATCAACGAGCAGTACTTC | CASSPAGGGINEQYF
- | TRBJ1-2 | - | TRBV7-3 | TGTGCCAGCAGCTTAAGAGGGCAGTATGGCTACACCTTC | CASSLRGQYGYTF
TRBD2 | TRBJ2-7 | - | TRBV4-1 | TGCGCCAGCAGCCAAGAACGAGCGGGGGGCTACGAGCAGTACTTC | CASSQERAGGYEQYF
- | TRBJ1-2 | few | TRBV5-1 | TGCGCCAGCAGCTCGGCGGTGGCATATGGCTACACCTTC | CASSSAVAYGYTF
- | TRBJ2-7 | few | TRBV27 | TGTGCCAGCAGTTTGGCAGGGGGGCCCTACGAGCAGTACTTC | CASSLAGGPYEQYF
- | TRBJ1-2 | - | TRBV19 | TGTGCCAGTAGTAACAGGAACTATGGCTACACCTTC | CASSNRNYGYTF
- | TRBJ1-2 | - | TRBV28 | TGTGCCAGCAGGCCCGGGGGGAGCTATGGCTACACCTTC | CASRPGGSYGYTF
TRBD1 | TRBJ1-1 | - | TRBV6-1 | TGTGCCAGCCTACAGGGGGCTACTGAAGCTTTCTTT | CASLQGATEAFF
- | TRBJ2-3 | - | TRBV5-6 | TGTGCCAGCAGCTACCCGAGTGGACAGATCACAGATACGCAGTATTTT | CASSYPSGQITDTQYF